Presented here are 23 T cell receptor beta chains from one specimen sequenced in a study of STAT5B mutations in CD4+ large granular lymphocyte leukemia. Libraries were prepared by immunoSEQ multiplex PCR; TCRdb keeps only in-frame clonotypes and omits some of them. The data show 25,000 to 35,000 clones, under 85% seen once. The sample was CD4+ T cells from blood buffy coats. These receptor sequences come from a human donor in good health.

This chain links TRBV28 with TRBJ1-4, with 7 bases matching TRBD1. The CDR3 spans 14 residues. Germline CDR1 and CDR2: MDHEN and SYDVKM. J was trimmed by 4 bases and V by 7 bases; bases with no gene match: 6. Here the CDR3 reads CASTPGQINEKLFF. DNA for the CDR3: TGTGCCAGCACCCCGGGACAGATTAATGAAAAACTGTTTTTT.

This clone was counted between two and nine times. The rearrangement joins TRBV6-1 to TRBJ2-7; D not certain. Germline CDR1 is MNHNS and CDR2 is SASEGT. The CDR3 is 12 residues long. V gave up 6 bases and J gave up 5 bases, with 11 bases separating them. In nucleotides, the CDR3 is TGTGCCAGCAGGGATTACGGCCACGAGCAGTACTTC. Translating it yields CASRDYGHEQYF.

The J gene is TRBJ2-7, the V gene TRBV5-6; D unclear. Per germline, CDR1 SGHDT and CDR2 YYEEEE. The CDR3 has 14 residues. The V end lost 6 bases, the J end lost 4 bases, and 17 bases lay between the germline ends. The CDR3 DNA follows: TGTGCCAGCAACTTTCAGTCCGTCGCTTACGAGCAGTACTTC. It is translated as CASNFQSVAYEQYF.

The V gene is TRBV4-2, the J gene TRBJ1-1, with D unclear. V was clipped by 0 bases and J by 4 bases, with 12 bases between them. Per germline, CDR1 LGHNA and CDR2 YNFKEQ. The CDR3 sequence is 15 residues long. The CDR3 region has the DNA TGTGCCAGCAGCCAAGATTGGCGCTCGGGCACTGAAGCTTTCTTT. Amino acids: CASSQDWRSGTEAFF.

This clone turned up a few times. The rearrangement joins TRBV29-1 to TRBJ1-1; D possibly corresponds to TRBD1 (5 bases). The germline V gene encodes CDR1 SQVTM and CDR2 ANQGSEA. This CDR3 has 14 residues. The V gene lost 6 bases and the J gene lost 3 bases, with 17 bases spanning the gap. In nucleotides, the CDR3 is TGCAGCGTCCTTCACGGGACGGGGGACACTGAAGCTTTCTTT. It codes for CSVLHGTGDTEAFF.

In DNA form, the CDR3 reads TGTGCCAGCAGCGCGGGACAGGGGGCCCGGGAGCTGTTTTTT. Encoded protein: CASSAGQGARELFF. V gene TRBV9 combines with J gene TRBJ2-2; 12 bases are shared with TRBD1. The CDR3 covers 14 residues. Per the germline V gene, CDR1 is SGDLS and CDR2 is YYNGEE. V shed 3 bases and J 9 bases; nucleotides not matched to a gene: 3.

The chain is built from TRBV19 and TRBJ1-1; a possible D gene is TRBD1 (5 bases). V shed 0 bases and J shed 1 base, with 12 bases lying between them. The CDR3 length is 16 residues. The germline gives CDR1 LNHDA, CDR2 SQIVND (reference sequence). CDR3 residues: CASSIDARGWNTEAFF. The DNA of the CDR3 is TGTGCCAGTAGTATAGATGCACGGGGGTGGAACACTGAAGCTTTCTTT.

This sequence joins TRBV6-1 and TRBJ2-5; unclear D gene. TRBJ2-7 explains the end of the DNA better; the J call may be wrong. Per germline, CDR1 MNHNS and CDR2 SASEGT. The CDR3 sequence is 10 residues long. In nucleotides, the CDR3 is TGTGCCAGCAGCTTCTACGAGCAGTACTTC. Protein product: CASSFYEQYF.

The V call is TRBV18, the J call TRBJ1-1; tentative D call: TRBD1 (5 bases). The CDR3 has 16 residues. The germline gives CDR1 KGHSH, CDR2 LQKENI. V was cut by 0 bases and J by 0 bases, with 11 bases left in between. CDR3 in DNA: TGTGCCAGCTCACCACCGTTGGGGACGGTGAACACTGAAGCTTTCTTT. As protein: CASSPPLGTVNTEAFF.

The rearrangement uses TRBV7-8 and TRBJ2-7; D gene uncertain. Trimming removed 4 bases at V and 5 bases at J, with 6 bases between. Germline CDR1 SGHVS, CDR2 FQNEAQ. The length of the CDR3 is 11 residues. The CDR3 DNA is TGTGCCAGCAGCTCTCTCAACGAGCAGTACTTC. It specifies CASSSLNEQYF.

The chain uses TRBV5-5 and TRBJ1-5; 7 bases line up with TRBD1. The CDR3 is 13 residues long. The germline gives CDR1 SGHKS, CDR2 YYEKEE (reference sequence). V was pared by 7 bases and J by 2 bases, with 3 bases of the junction left unmatched. The CDR3 sequence: CASSDRGNQPQHF. CDR3 DNA: TGTGCCAGCTCTGACAGGGGCAATCAGCCCCAGCATTTT.

The CDR3 region is CASSPTANTGELFF. CDR3 nucleotide sequence: TGTGCCAGCAGCCCGACTGCGAACACCGGGGAGCTGTTTTTT. The chain joins TRBV7-3 to TRBJ2-2; D remains ambiguous. V was shortened by 5 bases and J by 0 bases, with 7 bases between the two germline ends. The CDR3 consists of 14 residues. Germline V gene sequence: CDR1 SGHTA, CDR2 FQGTGA.

J is TRBJ2-1 and V is TRBV6-5; D uncertain. The V gene's germline CDR1 is MNHEY and CDR2 SVGAGI. The germline V and J ends were trimmed by 4 bases and 5 bases, with 12 bases remaining between them. The CDR3 has 14 residues. For the CDR3, the DNA is TGTGCCAGCAGTTTGACATGGGGAAACAATGAGCAGTTCTTC. Protein: CASSLTWGNNEQFF.

The V call is TRBV5-1, the J call TRBJ2-6, with D unresolved. Germline V gives CDR1 SGHRS, CDR2 YFSETQ. This CDR3 spans 14 amino acids. Deletions cut 0 bases from V and 3 bases from J, with 4 bases between. CDR3 amino acids: CASSLVGGANVLTF. The CDR3 region has the DNA TGCGCCAGCAGCTTGGTGGGTGGGGCCAACGTCCTGACTTTC. Complete variable domain (other parts from reference TRBV5-1 and TRBJ2-6): KAGVTQTPRYLIKTRGQQVTLSCSPISGHRSVSWYQQTPGQGLQFLFEYFSETQRNKGNFPGRFSGRQFSNSRSEMNVSTLELGDSALYLCASSLVGGANVLTFGAGSRLTVL.

This chain joins TRBV11-2 and TRBJ1-1, with TRBD1 identical over 10 bases. The CDR3 has 14 residues. The trim removed 5 bases at V and 5 bases at J, leaving 5 bases unmatched. The germline V gene has CDR1 SGHAT and CDR2 FQNNGV. The CDR3 DNA reads TGTGCCAGCAGCCCACGGACAGGGGGAACTGAAGCTTTCTTT. Translation gives CASSPRTGGTEAFF.

This clone was seen only once. The gene calls are TRBV18 and TRBJ2-7, with D tentatively TRBD1 or TRBD2 (5 bases each). This CDR3 has 16 residues. CDR1 is KGHSH, CDR2 LQKENI, per germline. Trimming left V 2 bases short and J 5 bases short, with 19 bases between. The CDR3 DNA reads as TGTGCCAGCTCACCAGAAGCCGGGGCCAAGGGCCACGAGCAGTACTTC. This gives the protein CASSPEAGAKGHEQYF.

The J gene is TRBJ2-1, the V gene TRBV15; tentative D call: TRBD2 (5 bases). This CDR3 region has 14 residues. The germline V and J ends were trimmed by 2 bases and 6 bases, with 11 bases remaining between them. Germline V gene sequence: CDR1 LNHNV, CDR2 YYDKDF (reference sequence). The CDR3, as DNA: TGTGCCACCAGCAGAACCTGGGCGGGCAATGAGCAGTTCTTC. Translated, it gives CATSRTWAGNEQFF.

This CDR3 reads CASSKDRETKNIQYF. CDR3 nucleotides: TGTGCCAGCAGCAAGGACAGGGAGACCAAAAACATTCAGTACTTC. The J gene is TRBJ2-4, the V gene TRBV7-2; TRBD1 agrees at 8 bases. Germline trimming cut 5 bases from V and 2 bases from J; bases unmatched to any gene: 5. The CDR3 is made up of 15 amino acids. CDR1 SGHTA and CDR2 FQGNSA come from the germline V gene.

V usage is TRBV7-2 and J usage is TRBJ2-1; D remains ambiguous. Trimming removed 8 bases from V and 0 bases from J, with 17 bases in between. Per the germline V gene, CDR1 is SGHTA and CDR2 is FQGNSA. This CDR3 is 16 amino acids long. In nucleotides, the CDR3 is TGTGCCAGCGGCCCCTTCGTGGGAAGCTCCTACAATGAGCAGTTCTTC. Translating gives CASGPFVGSSYNEQFF.

V is TRBV9 and J is TRBJ2-5; D might be TRBD1 or TRBD2, each matching 5 bases. Germline V gene sequence: CDR1 SGDLS, CDR2 YYNGEE. CDR3 size: 15 residues. The V gene lost 0 bases and the J gene lost 3 bases, with 12 bases spanning the gap. CDR3 loop: CASSVAPGTEETQYF. CDR3 coding DNA: TGTGCCAGCAGCGTAGCTCCCGGGACCGAAGAGACCCAGTACTTC.

The CDR3, as DNA: TGTGCCATTAAAACTAGAGACTACGAGCAGTACTTC. Protein product: CAIKTRDYEQYF. V gene TRBV28 combines with J gene TRBJ2-7, with D tentatively TRBD2 (5 bases). V shed 10 bases and J shed 3 bases, with 13 bases lying between them. The CDR3 sequence is 12 residues long. Germline CDR1 reads MDHEN; CDR2 reads SYDVKM. Full variable domain (rest looked up from reference TRBV28 and TRBJ2-7): DVKVTQSSRYLVKRTGEKVFLECVQDMDHENMFWYRQDPGLGLRLIYFSYDVKMKEKGDIPEGYSVSREKKERFSLILESASTNQTSMYLCAIKTRDYEQYFGPGTRLTVT.

The chain employs TRBV10-3 and TRBJ2-7; the match to TRBD2 covers 11 bases. V trimming: 8 bases; J trimming: 3 bases; junction bases outside the gene matches: 3. Germline CDR1 ENHRY, CDR2 SYGVKD. The CDR3 spans 13 residues. The CDR3: CAIGTSGNYEQYF. The CDR3 DNA reads as TGTGCCATCGGGACTAGCGGTAACTACGAGCAGTACTTC.

This chain connects TRBV5-1 to TRBJ1-2; 9 bases are shared with TRBD1. CDR3 length: 15 residues. J lost 1 base, V lost 2 bases, and 3 bases had no gene match. CDR1 and CDR2 (germline): SGHRS, YFSETQ. The CDR3: CASSLTGGVNYGYTF. The CDR3 bases are TGCGCCAGCAGCTTAACAGGGGGCGTTAACTATGGCTACACCTTC.